Listed below are T cell receptor beta chains from one sample, sequenced in a study of blood T cell repertoires in COVID-19. Clones were sequenced by immunoSEQ multiplex PCR, and TCRdb holds only the in-frame ones, with some missing. The table records over 150,000 clones, roughly 84% of them present only once. The specimen sequenced was peripheral blood. All receptors come from a woman of 80 years or more with active or convalescent COVID-19. CDR3s include the opening cysteine and the closing phenylalanine or tryptophan. A D gene is named only where the DNA matches it firmly. The listing skips clone size in some rows; elsewhere it reads once, few, many or a size class.

CDR3: CASSLIREGLGNTQYF; DNA: TGTGCCAGCAGCTTAATCCGGGAGGGCTTAGGAAATACGCAGTATTTT; D: TRBD2; size: .; J: TRBJ2-3; V: TRBV7-6
CDR3: CAWESGLAGDNEQFF; DNA: TGTGCCTGGGAAAGCGGGCTAGCGGGAGACAATGAGCAGTTCTTC; D: TRBD2; size: .; J: TRBJ2-1; V: TRBV30
CDR3: CASSLKGLSQNTEAFF; DNA: TGCGCCAGCAGCTTGAAGGGGCTAAGCCAGAACACTGAAGCTTTCTTT; D: .; size: .; J: TRBJ1-1; V: TRBV5-1
CDR3: CASSPTTTDTGELFF; DNA: TGTGCCAGCTCCCCCACTACTACCGACACCGGGGAGCTGTTTTTT; D: .; size: .; J: TRBJ2-2; V: TRBV18
CDR3: CASSASGTGGFETQYF; DNA: TGTGCCAGCAGTGCCTCCGGGACTGGGGGGTTTGAGACCCAGTACTTC; D: .; size: .; J: TRBJ2-5; V: TRBV6-1
CDR3: CATLPQGTPTYEQYF; DNA: TGTGCCACCCTTCCCCAGGGTACCCCCACTTACGAGCAGTACTTC; D: .; size: .; J: TRBJ2-7; V: TRBV2
CDR3: CASRKRQGEVEAFF; DNA: TGTGCCAGTAGGAAGAGACAGGGGGAGGTTGAAGCTTTCTTT; D: TRBD1; size: .; J: TRBJ1-1; V: TRBV19
CDR3: CASSLPGQSTDTQYF; DNA: TGTGCCAGCAGCTTACCGGGACAGTCCACAGATACGCAGTATTTT; D: TRBD1; size: .; J: TRBJ2-3; V: TRBV5-4
CDR3: CASSWGDEQFF; DNA: TGTGCCAGCAGTTGGGGGGATGAGCAGTTCTTC; D: .; size: many; J: TRBJ2-1; V: TRBV7-9
CDR3: CASSKVNDRANYGYTF; DNA: TGTGCCAGCAGCAAAGTCAACGACAGAGCTAACTATGGCTACACCTTC; D: .; size: .; J: TRBJ1-2; V: TRBV21-1
CDR3: CASSLTRGSNQPQHF; DNA: TGTGCCAGCAGCTTAACGCGGGGAAGCAATCAGCCCCAGCATTTT; D: .; size: once; J: TRBJ1-5; V: TRBV7-2
CDR3: CASSQDDGLAGELFF; DNA: TGTGCCAGCAGCCAAGATGACGGCCTAGCCGGGGAGCTGTTTTTT; D: .; size: few; J: TRBJ2-2; V: TRBV4-2
CDR3: CAIAGQDRWNSPLHF; DNA: TGTGCCATCGCGGGCCAAGACAGGTGGAATTCACCCCTCCACTTT; D: .; size: few; J: TRBJ1-6; V: TRBV10-3
CDR3: CASSRRQGPDTQYF; DNA: TGCGCCAGCAGCCGTAGACAGGGGCCAGATACGCAGTATTTT; D: TRBD1; size: .; J: TRBJ2-3; V: TRBV4-1
CDR3: CASSLGTGGEAFF; DNA: TGTGCCAGCAGCTTGGGGACAGGGGGCGAAGCTTTCTTT; D: TRBD1; size: .; J: TRBJ1-1; V: TRBV6-5
CDR3: CASSLLTGEVLNF; DNA: TGTGCCAGCAGCTTGTTGACAGGGGAGGTTTTGAACTTC; D: TRBD1; size: .; J: TRBJ2-4; V: TRBV7-9
CDR3: CASSQGLAGDLLLAKNIQYF; DNA: TGCGCCAGCAGCCAAGGACTAGCGGGAGACCTCTTACTAGCCAAAAACATTCAGTACTTC; D: TRBD2; size: .; J: TRBJ2-4; V: TRBV4-1
CDR3: CASSYPGQGYIGYTF; DNA: TGTGCCAGCAGTTACCCGGGACAGGGGTATATTGGCTACACCTTC; D: TRBD1; size: .; J: TRBJ1-2; V: TRBV6-5
CDR3: CASSSTRGHEQYF; DNA: TGTGCCAGCAGCTCGACTAGGGGTCACGAGCAGTACTTC; D: .; size: .; J: TRBJ2-7; V: TRBV5-4
CDR3: CASSGPGTSTDTQYF; DNA: TGTGCCAGCAGCGGACCGGGGACAAGCACAGATACGCAGTATTTT; D: .; size: few; J: TRBJ2-3; V: TRBV9
CDR3: CASRSGTSTAKNIQYF; DNA: TGTGCCAGTAGGTCCGGGACTAGCACAGCCAAAAACATTCAGTACTTC; D: TRBD2; size: .; J: TRBJ2-4; V: TRBV19
CDR3: CASSLRRVTDTQYF; DNA: TGTGCCAGCAGCTTGAGGAGGGTAACAGATACGCAGTATTTT; D: .; size: .; J: TRBJ2-3; V: TRBV11-2
CDR3: CASSQLRGDEQYF; DNA: TGTGCCAGCAGCCAACTCCGCGGGGACGAGCAGTACTTC; D: .; size: .; J: TRBJ2-7; V: TRBV14
CDR3: CASSLQLRYYGYTF; DNA: TGTGCCAGCAGCTTACAGCTACGGTACTATGGCTACACCTTC; D: .; size: .; J: TRBJ1-2; V: TRBV5-5
CDR3: CASQTGVNEKLFF; DNA: TGCGCCAGCCAGACAGGAGTTAATGAAAAACTGTTTTTT; D: .; size: once; J: TRBJ1-4; V: TRBV5-1
CDR3: CASKETWGAGELFF; DNA: TGTGCCAGCAAAGAGACCTGGGGGGCCGGGGAGCTGTTTTTT; D: .; size: .; J: TRBJ2-2; V: TRBV2
CDR3: CASSTGANEQFF; DNA: TGTGCCAGCAGCACAGGGGCTAATGAGCAGTTCTTC; D: TRBD1; size: .; J: TRBJ2-1; V: TRBV6-5
CDR3: CASSASSGSMAYNEQFF; DNA: TGTGCCAGCAGTGCAAGCTCGGGGTCCATGGCCTACAATGAGCAGTTCTTC; D: .; size: .; J: TRBJ2-1; V: TRBV6-1
CDR3: CSVDGRGEFWNTEAFF; DNA: TGCAGCGTTGACGGCAGGGGAGAATTCTGGAACACTGAAGCTTTCTTT; D: .; size: .; J: TRBJ1-1; V: TRBV29-1
CDR3: CASSESPGQTYGYTF; DNA: TGTGCCAGCAGTGAGAGCCCGGGACAGACTTATGGCTACACCTTC; D: TRBD1; size: .; J: TRBJ1-2; V: TRBV6-1
CDR3: CASTNRQGYGYTF; DNA: TGTGCCAGCACCAATCGACAGGGCTATGGCTACACCTTC; D: TRBD1; size: .; J: TRBJ1-2; V: TRBV6-5
CDR3: CASSGPGQGLYNEQFF; DNA: TGTGCCAGCAGCGGTCCGGGACAGGGCTTATACAATGAGCAGTTCTTC; D: TRBD1; size: .; J: TRBJ2-1; V: TRBV3-1/TRBV3-2
CDR3: CASSPQGQGSGSPLHF; DNA: TGTGCCAGCAGCCCCCAGGGACAGGGATCGGGTTCACCCCTCCACTTT; D: TRBD1; size: few; J: TRBJ1-6; V: TRBV7-3
CDR3: CASSLEGQGAPKDTEAFF; DNA: TGTGCCAGCAGCTTGGAGGGACAGGGGGCGCCGAAGGACACTGAAGCTTTCTTT; D: TRBD1; size: .; J: TRBJ1-1; V: TRBV5-5
CDR3: CASSEAGGTGEKLFF; DNA: TGTGCCAGCAGTGAAGCAGGGGGGACAGGCGAAAAACTGTTTTTT; D: TRBD1; size: .; J: TRBJ1-4; V: TRBV2
CDR3: CASSKRAGVDDQPQHF; DNA: TGTGCCAGCAGCAAACGGGCAGGGGTAGATGATCAGCCCCAGCATTTT; D: .; size: .; J: TRBJ1-5; V: TRBV21-1
CDR3: CASSVLAGGSYNEQFF; DNA: TGTGCCAGCAGCGTGTTAGCGGGAGGATCCTACAATGAGCAGTTCTTC; D: TRBD2; size: .; J: TRBJ2-1; V: TRBV9
CDR3: CASSIVASRFSYEQYF; DNA: TGTGCCAGTAGTATAGTTGCTAGCCGGTTCTCCTACGAGCAGTACTTC; D: .; size: .; J: TRBJ2-7; V: TRBV19
CDR3: CASSFGGSNQPQHF; DNA: TGCGCCAGCAGCTTTGGAGGGAGCAATCAGCCCCAGCATTTT; D: .; size: .; J: TRBJ1-5; V: TRBV5-1
CDR3: CASSQGGTGGWYNEQFF; DNA: TGCGCCAGCAGCCAAGGGGGGACAGGGGGGTGGTACAATGAGCAGTTCTTC; D: TRBD1; size: .; J: TRBJ2-1; V: TRBV4-1
CDR3: CASTPLAGGGDEQFF; DNA: TGTGCCAGCACCCCACTAGCGGGAGGGGGGGATGAGCAGTTCTTC; D: TRBD2; size: .; J: TRBJ2-1; V: TRBV2
CDR3: CASSPYPGQHEKLFF; DNA: TGTGCCAGCAGCCCCTATCCCGGTCAACATGAAAAACTGTTTTTT; D: .; size: .; J: TRBJ1-4; V: TRBV11-1
CDR3: CASSLVQGGEAFF; DNA: TGTGCCAGCAGCTTAGTTCAGGGAGGTGAAGCTTTCTTT; D: .; size: few; J: TRBJ1-1; V: TRBV11-3
CDR3: CASSLGKTRSTGELFF; DNA: TGTGCCAGCAGCTTGGGAAAGACTAGGAGCACCGGGGAGCTGTTTTTT; D: .; size: .; J: TRBJ2-2; V: TRBV5-4
CDR3: CATSRGPSYNEQFF; DNA: TGTGCCACCAGTAGGGGGCCGTCATACAATGAGCAGTTCTTC; D: TRBD1; size: .; J: TRBJ2-1; V: TRBV24-1
CDR3: CASSLAGVPETGYTF; DNA: TGTGCCAGCAGCTTGGCAGGGGTCCCGGAGACGGGCTACACCTTC; D: .; size: once; J: TRBJ1-2; V: TRBV5-4
CDR3: CASSLDRARVGYTF; DNA: TGTGCCAGCAGTCTCGACAGGGCCCGGGTCGGCTACACCTTC; D: TRBD1; size: .; J: TRBJ1-2; V: TRBV28
CDR3: CASSMTTSTDTQYF; DNA: TGCGCCAGCAGCATGACTACTAGCACAGATACGCAGTATTTT; D: .; size: .; J: TRBJ2-3; V: TRBV5-1
CDR3: CASSDWEGQPQHF; DNA: TGTGCCAGCAGTGACTGGGAGGGTCAGCCCCAGCATTTT; D: .; size: .; J: TRBJ1-5; V: TRBV2
CDR3: CASSPLSGPYEQYF; DNA: TGTGCCAGCAGCCCGTTGAGCGGGCCTTACGAGCAGTACTTC; D: .; size: .; J: TRBJ2-7; V: TRBV7-3
CDR3: CASSLETAQQNTQYF; DNA: TGCGCCAGCAGCTTGGAGACAGCGCAACAGAATACGCAGTATTTT; D: .; size: .; J: TRBJ2-3; V: TRBV5-1
CDR3: CASSVHGTGPNSPLHF; DNA: TGTGCCAGCAGTGTACACGGGACAGGGCCTAATTCACCCCTCCACTTT; D: TRBD1; size: .; J: TRBJ1-6; V: TRBV28
CDR3: CASSLPGNYGYTF; DNA: TGTGCCAGCAGCTTACCCGGGAACTATGGCTACACCTTC; D: .; size: .; J: TRBJ1-2; V: TRBV7-2
CDR3: CAISRQGDGNTIYF; DNA: TGTGCCATCAGTAGACAGGGAGATGGAAACACCATATATTTT; D: TRBD1; size: .; J: TRBJ1-3; V: TRBV10-3
CDR3: CASSLTWATNEKLFF; DNA: TGCGCCAGCAGCCTGACATGGGCAACTAATGAAAAACTGTTTTTT; D: .; size: .; J: TRBJ1-4; V: TRBV4-1
CDR3: CASSLATVAYGYTF; DNA: TGCGCCAGCAGCTTGGCTACGGTAGCCTATGGCTACACCTTC; D: .; size: .; J: TRBJ1-2; V: TRBV5-1
CDR3: CASMSWTGVNQPQHF; DNA: TGTGCCAGCATGTCGTGGACAGGAGTAAATCAGCCCCAGCATTTT; D: TRBD1; size: .; J: TRBJ1-5; V: TRBV28